A selection of T cell receptor beta chains follows, all from one sample in a study of CD8 T cells in cerebrospinal fluid in Alzheimer's disease. With the 10x single-cell sequencing reads reprocessed, TCRdb shows one record per CDR3 protein and no DNA. This table holds approximately 1,500 distinct CDR3 sequences. Sequencing was performed on cerebrospinal fluid. The receptors were gathered from a human donor in good health. Both conserved end residues are part of each CDR3. Each size is how often the clone was seen (once, few, many) or a class if it is expanded.

v_gene: TRBV6-5; j_gene: TRBJ1-1; abundance: large; CDR3aa: CASSYLGPNTEAFF
v_gene: TRBV4-2; j_gene: TRBJ2-2; abundance: medium-sized; CDR3aa: CASSQDQSAGPSWYTGELFF
v_gene: TRBV20-1; j_gene: TRBJ2-5; abundance: medium-sized; CDR3aa: CSARDRSPQETQYF
v_gene: TRBV12-5; j_gene: TRBJ2-5; abundance: medium-sized; CDR3aa: CASGLVLLAGGPETQYF
v_gene: TRBV20-1; j_gene: TRBJ1-4; abundance: medium-sized; CDR3aa: CSVEGATNEKLFF
v_gene: TRBV20-1; j_gene: TRBJ1-2; abundance: medium-sized; CDR3aa: CSGQDSYGYTF
v_gene: TRBV14; j_gene: TRBJ2-3; abundance: medium-sized; CDR3aa: CASSQADAAGINPDTQYF
v_gene: TRBV7-7; j_gene: TRBJ2-5; abundance: large; CDR3aa: CASSLVQGETQYF
v_gene: TRBV5-1; j_gene: TRBJ2-2; abundance: medium-sized; CDR3aa: CASSPGTSGSGTGELFF
v_gene: TRBV7-9; j_gene: TRBJ2-7; abundance: medium-sized; CDR3aa: CASSSTSSGRVDEQYF
v_gene: TRBV12-3/TRBV12-4; j_gene: TRBJ2-6; abundance: medium-sized; CDR3aa: CASRGTTGTSLAPSSGANVLTF
v_gene: TRBV11-3; j_gene: TRBJ1-1; abundance: medium-sized; CDR3aa: CASSLDLGASEAFF
v_gene: TRBV12-3/TRBV12-4; j_gene: TRBJ2-2; abundance: medium-sized; CDR3aa: CASTLNTGELFF
v_gene: TRBV6-1; j_gene: TRBJ2-1; abundance: medium-sized; CDR3aa: CASSEEWDAGSEQFF
v_gene: TRBV9; j_gene: TRBJ2-5; abundance: medium-sized; CDR3aa: CASSVGSDIWTGGGETQYF
v_gene: TRBV5-1; j_gene: TRBJ2-3; abundance: medium-sized; CDR3aa: CASSPSVADTQYF